This paragraph reports one TCR beta chain. Its specificity is not known. This sample was taken from a study of shared clonotypes between healthy human individuals. Looked up from germline, CDR1 is SNHLY and CDR2 is FYNNEI. This CDR3 comprises 15 residues. Trimming cost V 4 bases and J 1 base, with 10 bases left between them. The study's findings and limits: Between a handful of donors, naive CD4 clonotypes were shared at a level of about 5%. Among donors, sharing of clonotypes was expected to be affected by sequencing depth.

Deep-level running was used for the assay. Clones were sequenced by immunoSEQ multiplex PCR, and TCRdb holds only the in-frame ones, with some missing. The repertoire consists of 900,000 to 1,200,000 clones, with approximately 78% occurring once and the leading ten covering roughly 0.57%. This clonotype was sampled from a man between 18 and 29 years old in good health. Some clones in this sample may be carry-over from other donors' samples. The rearrangement uses TRBV2 and TRBJ2-2; D perhaps matches TRBD1 (5 bases). The sample comprised memory CD4+ T cells from PBMCs. Subset denoted: CD45RA-negative fraction. The CDR3 reads CASSGAGMNTGELFF. As DNA, the CDR3 is TGTGCCAGCAGTGGGGCAGGGATGAACACCGGGGAGCTGTTTTTT.